What follows are 14 T cell receptor beta chains derived from one specimen sequenced in a study of cytotoxic CD8 clonotypes in ibrutinib-treated CLL. TCRdb's table, derived via immunoSEQ multiplex PCR, lists solely in-frame clones and lacks some. The profile covers approximately 90,000 clones, with 75% to 80% appearing a single time and around 23% taken by the ten largest. The sequencing used PBMCs, collected after 24 months of ibrutinib treatment. The receptor set was obtained from a human donor with chronic lymphocytic leukemia.

The rearrangement links TRBV13 to TRBJ2-5; 9 bases map to TRBD2. CDR1 PRHDT and CDR2 FYEKMQ come from the germline V gene (reference sequence). The CDR3 is 16 amino acids. Trimming at V came to 5 bases and at J to 4 bases, leaving 11 bases not matched to a gene. The CDR3 reads CASSTRGGRAGETQYF. In DNA, the CDR3 is TGTGCCAGCAGCACCAGGGGCGGGAGGGCCGGAGAGACCCAGTACTTC.

This chain connects TRBV5-1 to TRBJ2-5, with D possibly matching TRBD1 (6 bases). This CDR3 spans 13 amino acids. Trimming left V 0 bases short and J 4 bases short, with 7 bases between. The V gene's germline CDR1 is SGHRS and CDR2 YFSETQ. The CDR3, as DNA: TGCGCCAGCAGCTTGGTAGGGGGAGAGACCCAGTACTTC. Encoded protein: CASSLVGGETQYF.

This chain connects TRBV6-5 to TRBJ2-1; 7 nucleotides match TRBD2. Germline V gene lookup returns CDR1 MNHEY and CDR2 SVGAGI. Unmatched junction bases numbered 10, after V lost 6 bases and J lost 8 bases. CDR3 length: 14 amino acids. The CDR3 sequence is CASRDWDYVDEQFF. The DNA of the CDR3 is TGTGCCAGCAGGGATTGGGACTACGTCGATGAGCAGTTCTTC.

The chain employs TRBV7-9 and TRBJ2-4, with 8 bases identical to TRBD2. This CDR3 comprises 16 residues. With V trimmed by 5 bases and J by 7 bases, 13 bases remained unmatched. Germline CDR1 and CDR2: SEHNR and FQNEAQ (reference sequence). In DNA, the CDR3 is TGTGCCAGCAGCCCACCTGGCGGACTAGCTAGCAACATTCAGTACTTC. Encoded protein: CASSPPGGLASNIQYF.

This chain uses TRBV6-6 with TRBJ2-7; D uncertain. CDR1 is MNHNY and CDR2 is SVGAGI in the germline V gene (reference sequence). Trimming took 2 bases from V and 1 from J, leaving 12 bases between them. The CDR3 consists of 15 residues. CDR3 in DNA: TGTGCCAGCAGTTACGGTTCGACCATTTCCTACGAGCAGTACTTC. Amino acids: CASSYGSTISYEQYF.

This clone was seen just once. The rearrangement joins TRBV2 to TRBJ2-2, with D hard to call. The CDR3 has 13 amino acids. Between the trimmed V and J ends, which lost 7 bases and 1 base, there was a span of 7 bases. CDR1 and CDR2 from the germline V gene are SNHLY and FYNNEI. CDR3 coding DNA: TGTGCCAGCATAGTGAGGAACACCGGGGAGCTGTTTTTT. Translation gives CASIVRNTGELFF.

The chain employs TRBV18 and TRBJ2-1; 9 positions agree with TRBD2. Per the germline V gene, CDR1 is KGHSH and CDR2 is LQKENI. The CDR3 covers 13 residues. V trimming: 8 bases; J trimming: 9 bases; junction bases outside the gene matches: 8. Written as DNA, the CDR3 is TGTGCCAGCAACCCGGGACTAGCTGGTGAGCAGTTCTTC. Its translation is CASNPGLAGEQFF.

CDR3 in DNA: TGTGCCAGCAGCCGGATCTCAGCCACAGATACGCAGTATTTT. Its protein is CASSRISATDTQYF. The rearrangement joins TRBV7-9 to TRBJ2-3; no reliable D call. V was shortened by 5 bases and J by 2 bases, with 11 bases between the two germline ends. From germline, CDR1 is SEHNR and CDR2 FQNEAQ (reference sequence). The CDR3 totals 14 residues.

With respect to this clone: Distinct nucleotide sequences in the sample also encode this CDR3. J is TRBJ2-3 and V is TRBV18; D gene unclear. CDR1 is KGHSH and CDR2 is LQKENI in the germline V gene. The CDR3 is made up of 11 amino acids. With 2 bases removed from V and 6 bases from J, the gap between germline ends came to 3 bases. This chain's CDR3 is CASSPADTQYF. In nucleotides, the CDR3 is TGTGCCAGCTCACCAGCCGATACGCAGTATTTT.

This chain joins TRBV5-1 and TRBJ1-6; maybe TRBD1 (6 bases). Trimming took 5 bases from V and 0 from J, leaving 18 bases between them. CDR3 size: 18 residues. The germline CDR1 and CDR2 sequences are SGHRS and YFSETQ. Here the CDR3 reads CASSNRDAISSYNSPLHF. Written as DNA, the CDR3 is TGCGCCAGCAGTAACAGGGATGCAATAAGCTCCTATAATTCACCCCTCCACTTT.

This rearrangement joins TRBV27 to TRBJ1-4, with TRBD1 matching over 8 bases. The junction had 10 bases not matched to a gene; V was cut back by 9 bases and J by 4 bases. Germline V gene data show CDR1 as MNHEY and CDR2 as SMNVEV (reference sequence). CDR3 length equals 15 residues. The CDR3 bases are TGTGCCAGGATGGACAGGGTCGGGAATAATGAAAAACTGTTTTTT. This codes for CARMDRVGNNEKLFF.

Only a few counts were recorded for this clone. The chain joins TRBV11-2 to TRBJ1-2; no clear D. Germline CDR1 is SGHAT and CDR2 is FQNNGV. V was cut by 3 bases and J by 8 bases, with 16 bases left in between. The CDR3 extends over 14 amino acids. The CDR3 spells CASSLSTTMGGYTF. The DNA of the CDR3 is TGTGCCAGCAGCTTGAGCACTACTATGGGAGGCTACACCTTC.

The chain has TRBV15 and TRBJ2-5, with TRBD1 matching over 10 bases. The CDR3 spans 15 residues. Looked up from germline, CDR1 is LNHNV and CDR2 is YYDKDF (reference sequence). The V and J ends lost 5 bases and 4 bases, in that order; junction bases with no gene match: 7. CDR3 DNA: TGTGCCACCAGCTACGGACAGGGGGGTGCAGAGACCCAGTACTTC. Its protein is CATSYGQGGAETQYF.

The chain recombines TRBV28 with TRBJ1-2, with D possibly matching TRBD1 (6 bases). This CDR3 spans 13 amino acids. The germline CDR1 and CDR2 sequences are MDHEN and SYDVKM. V was trimmed by 6 bases and J by 7 bases, leaving 15 bases between them. DNA for the CDR3: TGTGCCAGCAGCCGGGCGGGGGGCCGTGGCTACACCTTC. Protein: CASSRAGGRGYTF.